Listed below are T cell receptor beta chains from one sample, sequenced in a study of T cell responses to AZD1222 COVID-19 vaccine. Repertoires were generated with immunoSEQ multiplex PCR, while TCRdb's copy carries only in-frame clones and drops some. This sample carries about 130,000 clones, about 91% of them seen once, and the ten largest clones take approximately 2%. The sample in question was peripheral blood, obtained on day 0 of AZD1222 vaccination. The source of these receptors is an adult in good health. Each CDR3 is given with its conserved first and last residue. The D gene is left open where the match is weak. Clone size is given for some rows only: seen once, a few or many times, or a class if the clone is expanded.

>TRBD2|16|.|TRBV9|TRBJ2-1
CASSAPRTGGDNEQFF
TGTGCCAGCAGCGCCCCCAGGACGGGGGGGGACAATGAGCAGTTCTTC
>TRBD2|17|.|TRBV7-8|TRBJ2-2
CASSQGLAGAYTGELFF
TGTGCCAGCAGTCAAGGACTAGCGGGGGCCTACACCGGGGAGCTGTTTTTT
>.|13|.|TRBV12-5|TRBJ1-1
CASGLTGNTEAFF
TGTGCTAGTGGTTTGACGGGGAACACTGAAGCTTTCTTT
>.|13|.|TRBV5-1|TRBJ2-2
CASSLMLTGELFF
TGCGCCAGCAGCTTGATGCTCACCGGGGAGCTGTTTTTT
>.|14|.|TRBV10-2|TRBJ1-4
CATARTFTDEKLFF
TGCGCCACCGCGAGAACATTTACCGATGAAAAACTGTTTTTT
>.|15|.|TRBV4-1|TRBJ2-6
CASSPLGLQTNVLTF
TGCGCCAGCAGCCCCCTCGGTCTCCAAACCAACGTCCTGACTTTC
>.|16|once|TRBV21-1|TRBJ1-1
CASSKANKARSNEAFF
TGTGCCAGCAGCAAAGCCAACAAGGCACGCAGCAATGAAGCTTTCTTT
>.|14|.|TRBV5-4|TRBJ2-5
CASSLEGGLETQYF
TGTGCCAGCAGCTTGGAGGGGGGCCTGGAGACCCAGTACTTC
>TRBD1|15|.|TRBV9|TRBJ1-4
CASSVATGRNEKLFF
TGTGCCAGCAGCGTAGCGACAGGGAGAAATGAAAAACTGTTTTTT
>.|13|.|TRBV7-2|TRBJ2-1
CASSSIRDNEQFF
TGTGCCAGCAGCTCCATAAGGGACAATGAGCAGTTCTTC
>.|12|once|TRBV27|TRBJ2-7
CASSFGGNEQYF
TGTGCCAGCAGTTTTGGGGGGAACGAGCAGTACTTC
>.|14|.|TRBV3-1/TRBV3-2|TRBJ2-7
CASSHQGLSYEQYF
TGTGCCAGCAGCCATCAGGGTTTGAGCTACGAGCAGTACTTC
>.|15|.|TRBV15|TRBJ1-4
CATSREADTPWELFF
TGTGCCACCAGCAGGGAGGCGGACACCCCATGGGAACTGTTTTTT
>TRBD1|20|once|TRBV23-1|TRBJ1-6
CASSQSTGRFPRMWNSPLHF
TGCGCCAGCAGTCAATCGACAGGGAGGTTTCCCCGAATGTGGAATTCACCCCTCCACTTT
>.|15|.|TRBV4-3|TRBJ1-2
CASSQDGFSGDGYTF
TGCGCCAGCAGCCAAGATGGGTTTTCCGGGGACGGCTACACCTTC
>.|15|.|TRBV5-1|TRBJ1-6
CASSLEQRYNSPLHF
TGCGCCAGCAGCTTAGAACAGAGGTATAATTCACCCCTCCACTTT
>.|13|.|TRBV7-7|TRBJ1-1
CASSKDRNTEAFF
TGTGCTAGCAGCAAGGACCGGAACACTGAAGCTTTCTTT
>.|15|.|TRBV7-9|TRBJ2-5
CASSQFTIGVETQYF
TGTGCCAGCAGCCAATTTACGATAGGGGTCGAGACCCAGTACTTC
>.|13|.|TRBV20-1|TRBJ2-1
CSASQGLYNEQFF
TGCAGTGCTAGTCAGGGGCTCTACAATGAGCAGTTCTTC
>TRBD1|16|.|TRBV19|TRBJ1-1
CASSIGDRIMNTEAFF
TGTGCCAGTAGTATAGGGGACAGAATTATGAACACTGAAGCTTTCTTT
>.|15|.|TRBV19|TRBJ2-5
CASRGGVGLRETQYF
TGTGCCAGTAGGGGAGGAGTTGGGCTGAGGGAGACCCAGTACTTC
>TRBD1|17|.|TRBV10-3|TRBJ2-3
CAISAIQGAGGTDTQYF
TGTGCCATCAGTGCCATACAGGGGGCTGGGGGCACAGATACGCAGTATTTT
>.|15|.|TRBV24-1|TRBJ2-3
CATSDRNPPKDTQYF
TGTGCCACCAGTGACAGGAACCCGCCCAAGGATACGCAGTATTTT
>.|13|.|TRBV5-1|TRBJ1-2
CASSLVDNYGYTF
TGCGCCAGCAGCTTGGTGGATAACTATGGCTACACCTTC
>.|13|.|TRBV5-8|TRBJ1-6
CASSRDINSPLHF
TGTGCCAGCAGCCGGGACATCAATTCACCCCTCCACTTT
>TRBD1|14|.|TRBV6-5|TRBJ1-6
CASSRTGDNSPLHF
TGTGCCAGCAGTAGGACAGGAGATAATTCACCCCTCCACTTT
>.|15|.|TRBV19|TRBJ1-5
CASSIRKRGGQPQHF
TGTGCCAGTAGTATTAGGAAAAGGGGAGGTCAGCCCCAGCATTTT
>.|16|.|TRBV11-2|TRBJ2-1
CASSLSGGAAVNEQFF
TGTGCCAGCAGCTTATCTGGGGGGGCCGCGGTCAATGAGCAGTTCTTC
>.|14|.|TRBV11-3|TRBJ2-3
CASSLAVATDTQYF
TGTGCCAGCAGCTTAGCTGTAGCCACAGATACGCAGTATTTT
>.|16|.|TRBV3-1/TRBV3-2|TRBJ1-5
CASSLGTLSSNQPQHF
TGTGCCAGCAGCCTTGGGACCTTGTCCAGCAATCAGCCCCAGCATTTT
>.|15|.|TRBV18|TRBJ1-5
CASSPPVGGNQPQHF
TGTGCCAGCTCACCACCGGTCGGCGGGAATCAGCCCCAGCATTTT